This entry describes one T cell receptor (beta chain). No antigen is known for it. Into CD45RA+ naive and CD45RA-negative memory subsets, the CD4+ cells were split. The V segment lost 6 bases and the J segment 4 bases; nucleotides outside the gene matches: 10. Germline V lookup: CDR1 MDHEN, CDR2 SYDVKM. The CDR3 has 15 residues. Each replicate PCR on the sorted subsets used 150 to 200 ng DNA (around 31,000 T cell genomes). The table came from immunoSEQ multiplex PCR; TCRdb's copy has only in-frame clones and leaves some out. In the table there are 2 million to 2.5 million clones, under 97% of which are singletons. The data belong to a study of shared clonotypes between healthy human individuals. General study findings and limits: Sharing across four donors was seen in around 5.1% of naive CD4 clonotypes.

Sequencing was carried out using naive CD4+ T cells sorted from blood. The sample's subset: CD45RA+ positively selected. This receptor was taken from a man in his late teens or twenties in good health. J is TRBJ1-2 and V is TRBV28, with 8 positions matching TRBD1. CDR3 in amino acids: CASSLGQVRSYGYTF. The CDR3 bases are TGTGCCAGCAGCCTGGGACAGGTCCGCTCCTATGGCTACACCTTC.